This T cell receptor (beta chain) was recovered during a study of technical replicates of blood from a handful of donors. V lost 3 bases and J 0 bases, leaving 11 bases between the germline ends. Germline V gives CDR1 GTSNPN, CDR2 SVGIG (reference sequence). CDR3 length: 14 amino acids. Measured with immunoSEQ multiplex PCR; TCRdb has only the in-frame clones, and not every one. The sample shows around 50,000 clones, about 90% of them seen only once. Only one count was recorded for this clone. The sequencing sample was made of PBMCs. The TCR was taken from a human donor in good health. Some clones in this sample may be carry-over from other donors' samples. The chain recombines TRBV30 with TRBJ1-1, with D maybe TRBD1 (5 bases). The chain's CDR3 is CAWRTRGMNTEAFF. The CDR3 DNA follows: TGTGCCTGGAGAACGCGGGGGATGAACACTGAAGCTTTCTTT.